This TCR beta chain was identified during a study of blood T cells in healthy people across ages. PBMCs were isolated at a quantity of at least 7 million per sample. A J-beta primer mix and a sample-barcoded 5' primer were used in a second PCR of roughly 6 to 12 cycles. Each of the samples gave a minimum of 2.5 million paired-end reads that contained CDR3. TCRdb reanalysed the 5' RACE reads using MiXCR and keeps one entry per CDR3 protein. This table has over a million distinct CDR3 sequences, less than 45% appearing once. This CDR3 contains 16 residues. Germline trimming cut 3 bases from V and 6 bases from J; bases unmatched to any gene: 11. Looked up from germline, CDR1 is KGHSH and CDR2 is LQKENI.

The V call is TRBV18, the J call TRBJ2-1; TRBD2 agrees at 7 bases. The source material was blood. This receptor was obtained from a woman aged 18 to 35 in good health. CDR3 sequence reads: CASSPFWTSGSNEQFF. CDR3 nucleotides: TGTGCCAGCTCACCCTTCTGGACTAGTGGGAGCAATGAGCAGTTCTTC.